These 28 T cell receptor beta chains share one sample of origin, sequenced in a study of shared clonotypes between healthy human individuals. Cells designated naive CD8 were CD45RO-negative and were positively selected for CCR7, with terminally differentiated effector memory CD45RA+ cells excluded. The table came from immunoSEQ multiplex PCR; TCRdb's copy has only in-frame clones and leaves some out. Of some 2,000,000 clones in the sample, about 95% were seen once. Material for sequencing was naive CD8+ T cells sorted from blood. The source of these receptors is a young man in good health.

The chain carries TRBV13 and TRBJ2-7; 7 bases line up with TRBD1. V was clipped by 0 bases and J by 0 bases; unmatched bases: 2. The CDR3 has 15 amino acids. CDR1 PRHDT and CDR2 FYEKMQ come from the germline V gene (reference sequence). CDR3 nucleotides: TGTGCCAGCAGCTTAGGCCGGGACAGCTCCTACGAGCAGTACTTC. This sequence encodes CASSLGRDSSYEQYF. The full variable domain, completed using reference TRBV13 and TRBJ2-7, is AAGVIQSPRHLIKEKRETATLKCYPIPRHDTVYWYQQGPGQDPQFLISFYEKMQSDKGSIPDRFSAQQFSDYHSELNMSSLELGDSALYFCASSLGRDSSYEQYFGPGTRLTVT.

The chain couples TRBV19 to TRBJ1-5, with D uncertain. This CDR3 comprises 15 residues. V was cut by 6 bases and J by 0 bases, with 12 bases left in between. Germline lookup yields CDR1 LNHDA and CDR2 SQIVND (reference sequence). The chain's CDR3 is CASSPDGFSNQPQHF. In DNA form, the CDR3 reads TGTGCCAGTAGCCCGGACGGCTTTAGCAATCAGCCCCAGCATTTT.

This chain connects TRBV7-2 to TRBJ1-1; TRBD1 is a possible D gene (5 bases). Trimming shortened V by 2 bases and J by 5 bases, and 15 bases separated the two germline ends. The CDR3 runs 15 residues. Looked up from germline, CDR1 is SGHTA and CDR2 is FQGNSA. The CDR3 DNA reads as TGTGCCAGCAGCTTAATTGCAGGGTCTGGGACTGAAGCTTTCTTT. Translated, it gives CASSLIAGSGTEAFF.

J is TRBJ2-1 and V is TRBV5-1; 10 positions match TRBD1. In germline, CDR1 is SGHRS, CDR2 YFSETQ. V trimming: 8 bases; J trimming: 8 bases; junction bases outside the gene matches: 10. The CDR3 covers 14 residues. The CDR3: CASHPGQGWDEQFF. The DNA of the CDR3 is TGCGCCAGTCACCCGGGACAGGGGTGGGATGAGCAGTTCTTC.

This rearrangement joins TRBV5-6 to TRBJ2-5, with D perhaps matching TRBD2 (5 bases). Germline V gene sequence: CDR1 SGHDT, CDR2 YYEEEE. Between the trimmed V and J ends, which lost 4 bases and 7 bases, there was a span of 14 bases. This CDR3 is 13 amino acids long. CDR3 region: CASSIRPEGTQYF. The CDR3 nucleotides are TGTGCCAGCAGCATTAGACCTGAGGGGACCCAGTACTTC.

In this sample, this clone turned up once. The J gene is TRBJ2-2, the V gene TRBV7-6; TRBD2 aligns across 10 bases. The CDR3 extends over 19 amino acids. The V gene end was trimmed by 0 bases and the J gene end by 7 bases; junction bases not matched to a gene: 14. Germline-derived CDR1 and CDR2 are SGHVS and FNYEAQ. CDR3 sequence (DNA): TGTGCCAGCAGCTTAGCGAATCAGGCTGGGACTAGCGTTTACGGGGAGCTGTTTTTT. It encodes CASSLANQAGTSVYGELFF.

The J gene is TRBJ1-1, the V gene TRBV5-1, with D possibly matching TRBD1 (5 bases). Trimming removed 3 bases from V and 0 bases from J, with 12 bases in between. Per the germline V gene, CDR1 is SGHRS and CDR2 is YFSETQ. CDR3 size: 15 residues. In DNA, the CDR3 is TGCGCCAGCAGCTCCGCCGGGGCCTTGAACACTGAAGCTTTCTTT. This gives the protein CASSSAGALNTEAFF.

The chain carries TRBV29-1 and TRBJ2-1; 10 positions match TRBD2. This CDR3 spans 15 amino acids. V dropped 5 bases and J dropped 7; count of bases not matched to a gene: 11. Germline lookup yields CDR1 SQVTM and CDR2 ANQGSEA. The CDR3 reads CSVLKGTSAGNEQFF. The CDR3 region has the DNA TGCAGCGTTCTTAAGGGGACTAGCGCAGGAAATGAGCAGTTCTTC.

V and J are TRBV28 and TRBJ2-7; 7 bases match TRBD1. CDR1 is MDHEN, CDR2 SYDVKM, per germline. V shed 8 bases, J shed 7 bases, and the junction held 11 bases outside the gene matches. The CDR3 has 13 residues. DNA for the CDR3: TGTGCCAGCTCCTGGACAGGCGGTAGGGAGCAGTACTTC. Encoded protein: CASSWTGGREQYF.

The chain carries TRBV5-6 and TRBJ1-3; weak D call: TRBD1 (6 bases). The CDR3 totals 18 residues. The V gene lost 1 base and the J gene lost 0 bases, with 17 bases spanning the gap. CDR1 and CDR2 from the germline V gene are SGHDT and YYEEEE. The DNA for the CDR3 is TGTGCCAGCAGCTTGAGGGGGGCCAGCCAAAGCTCTGGAAACACCATATATTTT. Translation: CASSLRGASQSSGNTIYF.

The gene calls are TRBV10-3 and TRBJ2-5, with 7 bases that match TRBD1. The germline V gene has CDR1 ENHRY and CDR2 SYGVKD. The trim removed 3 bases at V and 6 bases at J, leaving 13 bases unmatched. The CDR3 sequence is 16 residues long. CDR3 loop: CAISDWRDRESKTQYF. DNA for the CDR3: TGTGCCATCAGTGATTGGCGTGACAGGGAAAGTAAGACCCAGTACTTC.

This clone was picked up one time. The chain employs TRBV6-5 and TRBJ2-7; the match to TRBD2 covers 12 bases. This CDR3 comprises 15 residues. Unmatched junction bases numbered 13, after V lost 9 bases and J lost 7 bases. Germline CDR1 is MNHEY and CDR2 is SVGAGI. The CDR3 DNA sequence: TGTGCCAGTAAAGGGTCCGGGACTAGCGGGTGGGAGCAGTACTTC. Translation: CASKGSGTSGWEQYF.

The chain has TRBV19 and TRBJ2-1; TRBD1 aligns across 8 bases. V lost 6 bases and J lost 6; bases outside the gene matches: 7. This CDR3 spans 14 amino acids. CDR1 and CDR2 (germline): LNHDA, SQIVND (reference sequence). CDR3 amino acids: CASRYGTGFNEQFF. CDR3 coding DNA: TGTGCCAGTAGATACGGGACAGGCTTCAATGAGCAGTTCTTC. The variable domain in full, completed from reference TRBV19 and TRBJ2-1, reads DGGITQSPKYLFRKEGQNVTLSCEQNLNHDAMYWYRQDPGQGLRLIYYSQIVNDFQKGDIAEGYSVSREKKESFPLTVTSAQKNPTAFYLCASRYGTGFNEQFFGPGTRLTVL.

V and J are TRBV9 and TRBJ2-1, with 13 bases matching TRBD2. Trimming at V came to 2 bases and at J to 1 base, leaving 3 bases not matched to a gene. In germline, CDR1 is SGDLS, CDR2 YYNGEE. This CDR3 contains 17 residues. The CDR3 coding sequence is TGTGCCAGCAGCGTCGGACTAGCGGGAGCGTCCTACAATGAGCAGTTCTTC. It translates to CASSVGLAGASYNEQFF.

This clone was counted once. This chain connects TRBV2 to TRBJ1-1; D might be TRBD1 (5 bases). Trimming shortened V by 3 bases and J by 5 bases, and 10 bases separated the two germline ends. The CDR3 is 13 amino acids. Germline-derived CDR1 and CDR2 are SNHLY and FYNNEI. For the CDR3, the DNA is TGTGCCAGCAGTGATTTCTGGGGGACTGAAGCTTTCTTT. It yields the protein CASSDFWGTEAFF.

DNA of the CDR3: TGTGCCTGGAGTGTAGCGGGAGGGCTTGACGAGCAGTACTTC. Translation gives CAWSVAGGLDEQYF. The chain uses TRBV30 and TRBJ2-7; 10 nucleotides line up with TRBD2. Per germline, CDR1 GTSNPN and CDR2 SVGIG (reference sequence). V was clipped by 0 bases and J by 5 bases; unmatched bases: 4. The CDR3 has 14 residues. The full variable domain, in which reference TRBV30 and TRBJ2-7 provide the parts outside the CDR3, is SQTIHQWPATLVQPVGSPLSLECTVEGTSNPNLYWYRQAAGRGLQLLFYSVGIGQISSEVPQNLSASRPQDRQFILSSKKLLLSDSGFYLCAWSVAGGLDEQYFGPGTRLTVT.

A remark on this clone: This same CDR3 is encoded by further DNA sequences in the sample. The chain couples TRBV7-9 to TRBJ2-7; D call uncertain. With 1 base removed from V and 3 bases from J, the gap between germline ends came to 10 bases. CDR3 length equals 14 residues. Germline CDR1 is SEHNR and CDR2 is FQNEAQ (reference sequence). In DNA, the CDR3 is TGTGCCAGCAGCTTAGGTGGAGAGAACTACGAGCAGTACTTC. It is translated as CASSLGGENYEQYF.

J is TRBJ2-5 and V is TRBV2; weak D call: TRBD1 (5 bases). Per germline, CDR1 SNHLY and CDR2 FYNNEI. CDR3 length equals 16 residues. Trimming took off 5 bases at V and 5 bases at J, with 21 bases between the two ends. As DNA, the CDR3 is TGTGCCAGCAGTACCCCCCCGGCGGAAGCAGGGGAGACCCAGTACTTC. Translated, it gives CASSTPPAEAGETQYF. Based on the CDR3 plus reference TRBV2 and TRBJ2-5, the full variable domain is EPEVTQTPSHQVTQMGQEVILRCVPISNHLYFYWYRQILGQKVEFLVSFYNNEISEKSEIFDDQFSVERPDGSNFTLKIRSTKLEDSAMYFCASSTPPAEAGETQYFGPGTRLLVL.

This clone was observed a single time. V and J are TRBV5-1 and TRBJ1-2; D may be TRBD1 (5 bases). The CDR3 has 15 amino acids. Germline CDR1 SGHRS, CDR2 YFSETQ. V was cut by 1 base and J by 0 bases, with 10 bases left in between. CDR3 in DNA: TGCGCCAGCAGCTTGAATGCAGGGACTAACTATGGCTACACCTTC. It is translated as CASSLNAGTNYGYTF. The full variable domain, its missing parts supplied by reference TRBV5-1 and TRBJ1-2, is KAGVTQTPRYLIKTRGQQVTLSCSPISGHRSVSWYQQTPGQGLQFLFEYFSETQRNKGNFPGRFSGRQFSNSRSEMNVSTLELGDSALYLCASSLNAGTNYGYTFGSGTRLTVV.

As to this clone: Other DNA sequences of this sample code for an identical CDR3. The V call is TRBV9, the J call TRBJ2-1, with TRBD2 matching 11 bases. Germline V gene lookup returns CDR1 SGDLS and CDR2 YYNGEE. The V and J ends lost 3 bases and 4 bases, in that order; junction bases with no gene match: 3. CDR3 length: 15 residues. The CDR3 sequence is CASSAGLAEYNEQFF. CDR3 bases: TGTGCCAGCAGCGCGGGACTAGCGGAATACAATGAGCAGTTCTTC.

The CDR3 spells CASSAVLTEQYF. The CDR3 DNA follows: TGTGCCAGCAGCGCCGTACTTACGGAGCAGTACTTC. The chain couples TRBV5-6 to TRBJ2-7; D not certain. This CDR3 has 12 amino acids. Trimming left V 4 bases short and J 7 bases short, with 12 bases between. Germline assignment: CDR1 SGHDT and CDR2 YYEEEE.

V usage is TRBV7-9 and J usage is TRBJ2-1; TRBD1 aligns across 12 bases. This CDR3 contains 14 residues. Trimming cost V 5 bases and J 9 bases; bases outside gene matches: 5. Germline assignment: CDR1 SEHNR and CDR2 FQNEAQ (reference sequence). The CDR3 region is CASSAGQGASEQFF. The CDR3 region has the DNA TGTGCCAGCAGCGCGGGACAGGGGGCGAGTGAGCAGTTCTTC.

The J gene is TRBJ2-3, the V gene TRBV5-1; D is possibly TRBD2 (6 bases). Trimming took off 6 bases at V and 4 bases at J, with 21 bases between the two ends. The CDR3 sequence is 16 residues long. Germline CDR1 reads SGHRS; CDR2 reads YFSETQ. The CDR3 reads CASTYVTGEVADTQYF. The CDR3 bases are TGCGCCAGCACGTACGTCACCGGGGAGGTCGCAGATACGCAGTATTTT.

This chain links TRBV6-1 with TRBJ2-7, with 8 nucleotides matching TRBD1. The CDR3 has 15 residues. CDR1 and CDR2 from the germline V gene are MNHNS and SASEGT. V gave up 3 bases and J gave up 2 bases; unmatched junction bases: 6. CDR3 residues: CASSDWTGPTYEQYF. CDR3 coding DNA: TGTGCCAGCAGTGATTGGACAGGGCCCACCTACGAGCAGTACTTC.

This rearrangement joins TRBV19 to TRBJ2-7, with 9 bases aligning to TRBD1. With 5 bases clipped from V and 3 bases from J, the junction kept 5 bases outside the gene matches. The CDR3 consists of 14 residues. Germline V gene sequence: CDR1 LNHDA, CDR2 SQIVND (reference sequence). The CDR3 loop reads CASSPGTGFYEQYF. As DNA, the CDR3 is TGTGCCAGTAGTCCTGGGACAGGGTTCTACGAGCAGTACTTC.

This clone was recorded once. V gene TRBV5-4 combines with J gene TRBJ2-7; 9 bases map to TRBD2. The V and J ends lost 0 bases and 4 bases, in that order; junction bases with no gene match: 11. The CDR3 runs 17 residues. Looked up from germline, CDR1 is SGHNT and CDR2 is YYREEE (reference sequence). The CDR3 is CASSLAHPASGIYEQYF. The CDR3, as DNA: TGTGCCAGCAGCTTGGCCCATCCCGCTAGCGGGATTTACGAGCAGTACTTC.

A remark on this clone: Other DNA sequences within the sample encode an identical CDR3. This CDR3 reads CASSPWGEETQYF. CDR3 coding DNA: TGTGCCAGCTCACCTTGGGGAGAAGAGACCCAGTACTTC. The chain combines TRBV18 with TRBJ2-5, with D perhaps TRBD2 (5 bases). V was clipped by 3 bases and J by 3 bases, with 8 bases between them. This CDR3 contains 13 residues. CDR1 KGHSH and CDR2 LQKENI come from the germline V gene.

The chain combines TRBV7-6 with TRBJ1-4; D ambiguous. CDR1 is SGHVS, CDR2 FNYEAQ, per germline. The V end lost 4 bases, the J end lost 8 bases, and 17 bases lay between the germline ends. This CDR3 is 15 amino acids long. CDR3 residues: CASSSSSLEREKLFF. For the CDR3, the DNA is TGTGCCAGCAGCTCTTCCTCGTTGGAACGGGAAAAACTGTTTTTT.